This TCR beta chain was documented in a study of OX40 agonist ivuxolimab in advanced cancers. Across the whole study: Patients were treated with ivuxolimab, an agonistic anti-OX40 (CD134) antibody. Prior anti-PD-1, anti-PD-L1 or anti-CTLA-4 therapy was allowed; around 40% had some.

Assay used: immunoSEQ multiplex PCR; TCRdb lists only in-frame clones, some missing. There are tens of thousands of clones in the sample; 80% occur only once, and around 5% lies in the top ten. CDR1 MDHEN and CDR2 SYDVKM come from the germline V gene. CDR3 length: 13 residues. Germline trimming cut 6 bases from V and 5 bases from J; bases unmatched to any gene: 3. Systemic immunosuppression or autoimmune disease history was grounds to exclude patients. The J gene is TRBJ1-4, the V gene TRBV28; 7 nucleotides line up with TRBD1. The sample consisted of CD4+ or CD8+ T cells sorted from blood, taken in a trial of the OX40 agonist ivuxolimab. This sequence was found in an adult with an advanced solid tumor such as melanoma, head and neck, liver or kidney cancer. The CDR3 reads CASRPGQNEKLFF. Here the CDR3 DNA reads TGTGCCAGCAGACCGGGACAGAATGAAAAACTGTTTTTT.